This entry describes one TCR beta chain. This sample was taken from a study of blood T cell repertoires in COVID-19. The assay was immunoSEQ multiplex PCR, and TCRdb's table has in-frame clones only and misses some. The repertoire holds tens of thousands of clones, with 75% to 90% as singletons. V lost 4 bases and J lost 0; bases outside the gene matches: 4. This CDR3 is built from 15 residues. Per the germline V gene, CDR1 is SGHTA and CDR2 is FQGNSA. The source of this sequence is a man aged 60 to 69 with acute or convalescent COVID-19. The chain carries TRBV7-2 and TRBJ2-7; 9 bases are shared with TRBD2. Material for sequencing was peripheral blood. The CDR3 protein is CASSWGLASSYEQYF. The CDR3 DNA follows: TGTGCCAGCAGCTGGGGACTAGCAAGCTCCTACGAGCAGTACTTC. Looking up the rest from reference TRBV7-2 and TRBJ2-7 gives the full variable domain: GAGVSQSPSNKVTEKGKDVELRCDPISGHTALYWYRQSLGQGLEFLIYFQGNSAPDKSGLPSDRFSAERTGGSVSTLTIQRTQQEDSAVYLCASSWGLASSYEQYFGPGTRLTVT.